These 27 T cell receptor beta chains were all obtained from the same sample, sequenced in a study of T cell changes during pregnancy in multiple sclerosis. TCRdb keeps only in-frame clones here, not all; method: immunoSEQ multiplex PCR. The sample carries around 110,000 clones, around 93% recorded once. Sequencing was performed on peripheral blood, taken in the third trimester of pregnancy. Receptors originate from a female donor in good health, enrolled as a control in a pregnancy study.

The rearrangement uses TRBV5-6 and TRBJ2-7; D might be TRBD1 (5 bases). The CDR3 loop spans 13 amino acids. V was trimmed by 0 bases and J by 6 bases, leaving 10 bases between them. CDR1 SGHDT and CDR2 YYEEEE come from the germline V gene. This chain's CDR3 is CASSLEGQPEQYF. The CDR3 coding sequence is TGTGCCAGCAGCTTGGAGGGGCAGCCCGAGCAGTACTTC.

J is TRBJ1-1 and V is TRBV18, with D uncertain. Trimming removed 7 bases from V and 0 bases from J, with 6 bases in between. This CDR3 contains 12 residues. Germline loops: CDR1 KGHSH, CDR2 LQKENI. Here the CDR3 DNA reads TGTGCCAGCTTTCCGTTGAACACTGAAGCTTTCTTT. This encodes CASFPLNTEAFF.

The CDR3 here is CASAGTALGNQPQHF. CDR3 DNA sequence: TGTGCCAGTGCCGGGACAGCGCTCGGCAATCAGCCCCAGCATTTT. J is TRBJ1-5 and V is TRBV19; 7 bases map to TRBD1. V was pared by 8 bases and J by 2 bases, with 9 bases of the junction left unmatched. The CDR3 covers 15 residues. Germline lookup yields CDR1 LNHDA and CDR2 SQIVND (reference sequence).

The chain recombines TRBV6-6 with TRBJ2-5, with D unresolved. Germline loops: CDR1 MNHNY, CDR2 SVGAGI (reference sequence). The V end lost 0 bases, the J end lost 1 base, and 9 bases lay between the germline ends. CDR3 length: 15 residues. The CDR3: CASSYSGSGQETQYF. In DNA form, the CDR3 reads TGTGCCAGCAGTTACTCCGGCTCGGGCCAAGAGACCCAGTACTTC.

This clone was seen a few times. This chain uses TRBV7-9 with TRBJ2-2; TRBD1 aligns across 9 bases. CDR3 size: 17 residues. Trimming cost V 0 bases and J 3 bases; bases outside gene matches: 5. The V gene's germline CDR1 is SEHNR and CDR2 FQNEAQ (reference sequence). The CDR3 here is CASSLATGQGHTGELFF. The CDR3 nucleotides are TGTGCCAGCAGCTTAGCTACTGGACAGGGGCACACCGGGGAGCTGTTTTTT.

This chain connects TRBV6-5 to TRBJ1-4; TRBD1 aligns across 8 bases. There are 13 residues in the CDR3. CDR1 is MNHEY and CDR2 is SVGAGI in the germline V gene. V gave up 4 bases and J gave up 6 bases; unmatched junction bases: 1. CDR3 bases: TGTGCCAGCAGTTCGACAGGGGATGAAAAACTGTTTTTT. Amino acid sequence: CASSSTGDEKLFF.

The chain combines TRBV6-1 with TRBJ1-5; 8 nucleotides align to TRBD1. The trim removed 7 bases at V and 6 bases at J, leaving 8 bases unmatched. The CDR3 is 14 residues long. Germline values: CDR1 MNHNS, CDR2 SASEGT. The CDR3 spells CASTRRGQGQPQHF. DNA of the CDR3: TGTGCCAGCACTCGCAGGGGGCAAGGTCAGCCCCAGCATTTT.

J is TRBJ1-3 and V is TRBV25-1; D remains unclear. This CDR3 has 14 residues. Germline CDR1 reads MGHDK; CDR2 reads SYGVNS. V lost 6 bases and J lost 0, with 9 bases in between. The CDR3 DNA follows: TGTGCCAGCAGACCTCCGGGCTCTGGAAACACCATATATTTT. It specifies CASRPPGSGNTIYF.

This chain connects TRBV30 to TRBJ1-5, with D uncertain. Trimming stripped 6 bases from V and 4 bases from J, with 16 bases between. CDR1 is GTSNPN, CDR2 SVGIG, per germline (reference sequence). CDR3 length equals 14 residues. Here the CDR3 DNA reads TGTGCCTGCCAGTCGGGAGGGCAGAATCAGCCCCAGCATTTT. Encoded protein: CACQSGGQNQPQHF.

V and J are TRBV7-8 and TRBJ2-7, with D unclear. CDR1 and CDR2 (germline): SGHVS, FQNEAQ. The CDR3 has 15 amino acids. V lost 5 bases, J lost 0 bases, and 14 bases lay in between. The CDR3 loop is CASSPSGQVSYEQYF. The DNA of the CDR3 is TGTGCCAGCAGCCCCTCTGGGCAGGTCTCCTACGAGCAGTACTTC.

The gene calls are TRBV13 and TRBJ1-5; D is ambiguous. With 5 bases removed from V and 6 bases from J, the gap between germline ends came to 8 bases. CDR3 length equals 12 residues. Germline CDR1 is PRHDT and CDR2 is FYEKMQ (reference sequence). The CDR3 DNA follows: TGTGCCAGCAGCACACGGGGTCAGCCCCAGCATTTT. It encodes CASSTRGQPQHF.

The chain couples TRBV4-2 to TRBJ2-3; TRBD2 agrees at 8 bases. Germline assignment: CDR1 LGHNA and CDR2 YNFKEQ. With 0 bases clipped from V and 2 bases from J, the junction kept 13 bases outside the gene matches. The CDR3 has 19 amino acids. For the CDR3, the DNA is TGTGCCAGCAGCCAAGAAGAACGAAGGGCTAGCGGGTCCACAGATACGCAGTATTTT. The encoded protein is CASSQEERRASGSTDTQYF.

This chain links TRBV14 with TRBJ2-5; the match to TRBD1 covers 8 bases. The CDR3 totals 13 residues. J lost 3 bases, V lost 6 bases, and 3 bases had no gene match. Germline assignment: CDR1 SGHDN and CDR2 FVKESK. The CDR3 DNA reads TGTGCCAGCAGGTTGACAGGGGAAGAGACCCAGTACTTC. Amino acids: CASRLTGEETQYF. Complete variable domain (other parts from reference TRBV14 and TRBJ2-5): EAGVTQFPSHSVIEKGQTVTLRCDPISGHDNLYWYRRVMGKEIKFLLHFVKESKQDESGMPNNRFLAERTGGTYSTLKVQPAELEDSGVYFCASRLTGEETQYFGPGTRLLVL.

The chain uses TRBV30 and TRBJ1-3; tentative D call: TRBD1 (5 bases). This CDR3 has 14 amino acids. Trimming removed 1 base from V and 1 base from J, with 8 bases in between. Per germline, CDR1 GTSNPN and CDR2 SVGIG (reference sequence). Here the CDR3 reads CAWSAGVSGNTIYF. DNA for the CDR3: TGTGCCTGGAGTGCGGGGGTTTCTGGAAACACCATATATTTT.

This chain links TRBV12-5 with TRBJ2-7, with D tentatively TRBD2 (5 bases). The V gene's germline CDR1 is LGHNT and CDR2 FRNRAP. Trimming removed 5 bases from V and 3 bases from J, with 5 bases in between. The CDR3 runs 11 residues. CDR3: CASGEGYEQYF. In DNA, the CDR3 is TGTGCTAGTGGTGAGGGCTACGAGCAGTACTTC. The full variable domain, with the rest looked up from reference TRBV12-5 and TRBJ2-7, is DARVTQTPRHKVTEMGQEVTMRCQPILGHNTVFWYRQTMMQGLELLAYFRNRAPLDDSGMPKDRFSAEMPDATLATLKIQPSEPRDSAVYFCASGEGYEQYFGPGTRLTVT.

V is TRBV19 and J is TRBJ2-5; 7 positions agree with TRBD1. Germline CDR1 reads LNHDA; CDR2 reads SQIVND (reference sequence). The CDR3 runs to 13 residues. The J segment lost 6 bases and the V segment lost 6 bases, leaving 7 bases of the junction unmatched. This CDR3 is CASSPTGLQTQYF. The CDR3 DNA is TGTGCCAGTAGCCCGACAGGGCTACAGACCCAGTACTTC.

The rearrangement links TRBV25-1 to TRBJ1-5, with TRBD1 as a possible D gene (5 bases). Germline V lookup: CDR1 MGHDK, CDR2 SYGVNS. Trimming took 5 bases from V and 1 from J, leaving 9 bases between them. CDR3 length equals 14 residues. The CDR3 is CASSQRQSNQPQHF. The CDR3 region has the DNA TGTGCCAGCAGTCAGCGACAGAGCAATCAGCCCCAGCATTTT. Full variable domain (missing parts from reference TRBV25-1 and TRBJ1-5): EADIYQTPRYLVIGTGKKITLECSQTMGHDKMYWYQQDPGMELHLIHYSYGVNSTEKGDLSSESTVSRIRTEHFPLTLESARPSHTSQYLCASSQRQSNQPQHFGDGTRLSIL.

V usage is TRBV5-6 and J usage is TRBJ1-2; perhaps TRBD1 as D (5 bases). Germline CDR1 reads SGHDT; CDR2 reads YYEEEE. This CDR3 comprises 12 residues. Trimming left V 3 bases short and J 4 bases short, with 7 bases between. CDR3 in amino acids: CASSYGGYGYTF. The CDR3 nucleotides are TGTGCCAGCAGCTACGGGGGCTATGGCTACACCTTC.

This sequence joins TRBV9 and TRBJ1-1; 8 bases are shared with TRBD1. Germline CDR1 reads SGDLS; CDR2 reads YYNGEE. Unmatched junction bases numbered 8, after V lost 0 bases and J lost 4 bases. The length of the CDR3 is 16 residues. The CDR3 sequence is CASSVEGQGGGTEAFF. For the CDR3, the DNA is TGTGCCAGCAGCGTAGAAGGACAGGGAGGTGGCACTGAAGCTTTCTTT.

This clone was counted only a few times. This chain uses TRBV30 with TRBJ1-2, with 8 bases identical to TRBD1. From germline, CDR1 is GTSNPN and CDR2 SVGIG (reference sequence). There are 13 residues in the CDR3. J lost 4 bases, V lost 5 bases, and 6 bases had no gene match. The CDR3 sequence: CAWHRDRPYGYTF. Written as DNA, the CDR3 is TGTGCCTGGCACCGGGACAGGCCCTATGGCTACACCTTC.

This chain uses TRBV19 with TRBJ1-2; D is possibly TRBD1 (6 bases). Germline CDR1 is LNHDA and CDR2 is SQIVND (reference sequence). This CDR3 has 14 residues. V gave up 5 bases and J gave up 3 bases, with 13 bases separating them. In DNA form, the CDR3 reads TGTGCCAGTAGTTACAGGGAAGGGGACTATGGCTACACCTTC. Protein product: CASSYREGDYGYTF.

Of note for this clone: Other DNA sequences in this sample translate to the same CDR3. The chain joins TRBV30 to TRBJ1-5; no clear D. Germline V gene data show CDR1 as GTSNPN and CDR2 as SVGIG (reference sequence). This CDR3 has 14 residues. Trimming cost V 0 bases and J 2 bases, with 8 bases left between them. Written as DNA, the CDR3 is TGTGCCTGGAGTGTAGGCCAGGGCAATCAGCCCCAGCATTTT. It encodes CAWSVGQGNQPQHF. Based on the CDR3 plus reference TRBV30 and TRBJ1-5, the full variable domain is SQTIHQWPATLVQPVGSPLSLECTVEGTSNPNLYWYRQAAGRGLQLLFYSVGIGQISSEVPQNLSASRPQDRQFILSSKKLLLSDSGFYLCAWSVGQGNQPQHFGDGTRLSIL.

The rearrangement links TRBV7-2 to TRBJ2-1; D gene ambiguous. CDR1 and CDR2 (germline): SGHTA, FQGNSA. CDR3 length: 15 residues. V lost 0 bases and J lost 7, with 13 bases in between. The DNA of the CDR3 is TGTGCCAGCAGCTTAGCAGTCACGAAGAGGAATGAGCAGTTCTTC. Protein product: CASSLAVTKRNEQFF.

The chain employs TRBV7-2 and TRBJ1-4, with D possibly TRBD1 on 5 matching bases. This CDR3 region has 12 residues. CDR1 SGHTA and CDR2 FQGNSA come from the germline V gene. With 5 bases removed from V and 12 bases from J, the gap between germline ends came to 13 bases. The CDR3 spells CASSRQGGELFF. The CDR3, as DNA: TGTGCCAGCAGCCGACAAGGAGGGGAACTGTTTTTT.

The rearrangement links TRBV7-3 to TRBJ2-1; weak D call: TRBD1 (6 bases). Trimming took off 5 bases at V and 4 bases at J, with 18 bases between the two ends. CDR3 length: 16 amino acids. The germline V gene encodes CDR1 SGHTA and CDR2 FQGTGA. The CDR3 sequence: CASSNRATNIYNEQFF. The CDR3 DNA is TGTGCCAGCAGCAACAGGGCGACTAACATTTACAATGAGCAGTTCTTC.

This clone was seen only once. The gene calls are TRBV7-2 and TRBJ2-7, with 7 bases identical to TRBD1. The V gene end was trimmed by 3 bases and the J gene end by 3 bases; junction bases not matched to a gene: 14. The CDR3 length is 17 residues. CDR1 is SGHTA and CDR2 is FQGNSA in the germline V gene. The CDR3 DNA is TGTGCCAGCAGCTTGACAGGGTACGACTCACTGGGCTACGAGCAGTACTTC. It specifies CASSLTGYDSLGYEQYF.

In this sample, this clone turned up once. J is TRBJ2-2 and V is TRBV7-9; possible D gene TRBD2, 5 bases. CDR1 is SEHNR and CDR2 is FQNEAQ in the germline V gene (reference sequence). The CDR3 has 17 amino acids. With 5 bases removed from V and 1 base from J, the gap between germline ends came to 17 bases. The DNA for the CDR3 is TGTGCCAGCAGCCGGGCGGGCCTTCAACAGAACACCGGGGAGCTGTTTTTT. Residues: CASSRAGLQQNTGELFF.